A single sample gave rise to the 27 T cell receptor beta chains below, sequenced in a study of CD8+ T cells in alopecia areata (dated by TCRdb to the late 2010s). Cells from mouse cutaneous lymph nodes were pooled, stained for CD4, CD8alpha, NKG2D, NKG2ACE and other markers, and then sorted on a BD Influx. To prepare the library, the immunoSEQ multiplex PCR assay was applied. RNA was extracted from all samples and reverse transcribed into cDNA as template for TCR sequencing. As stored in TCRdb, this immuneACCESS dataset retains in-frame rearrangements with V and J assigned. A fraction of the clones does not appear; measured against another copy, unresolved V genes explain less than half of the discrepancy, and the remainder lacks a known reason. The sample records roughly 260,000 clones, none occurring a single time. Of the sample, about 1.2% falls within the top ten clones. Input material: CD4+ T cells sorted from a lymph node. The receptors derive from a C3H/HeJ mouse with alopecia areata. The strain in question carries the MHC haplotype H2-k.

This clone was picked up a small number of times. All gene names here are mouse names. The read ends 4 residues before the CDR3 terminus; that terminus is restored from the germline J gene. The V gene is TRBV19, the J gene TRBJ2-1, with 13 bases identical to TRBD2. The CDR3 loop spans 17 amino acids. CDR1 and CDR2 (germline): FNHDT, SITEND (reference sequence). V lost 4 bases, J lost 3 bases, and 7 bases stayed unmatched. The CDR3 spells CASSLSRDWGGYAEQFF. The part of the CDR3 DNA that was read is TGTGCCAGCAGTCTGTCCCGGGACTGGGGGGGCTATGCT.

Notes on this clone: Mouse germline and gene names are used. The read terminates 4 residues before the CDR3 end, so the remaining end is supplied by the germline J gene. The rearrangement joins TRBV5 to TRBJ1-1, with TRBD1 matching 9 bases. This CDR3 comprises 16 residues. V was clipped by 2 bases and J by 1 base; unmatched bases: 5. Germline CDR1 LGHNA, CDR2 YNLKQL (reference sequence). The DNA read from the CDR3 is TGTGCCAGCAGCCAATCCTGGACAGGGGTAAACACA. As protein: CASSQSWTGVNT. The whole CDR3 reads CASSQSWTGVNTEVFF.

With regard to this clone: The gene names given are mouse names. Sequencing ends 4 residues short of the CDR3 end; the germline J gene provides the rest. The gene calls are TRBV17 and TRBJ1-1; possibly TRBD1 for D (5 bases). Germline CDR1 MNHDT, CDR2 YYDKIL. The CDR3 loop spans 14 amino acids. V shed 0 bases and J shed 2 bases, with 7 bases lying between them. Partial CDR3 DNA: TGTGCTAGCAGTAGAGACAGGGTTAACACA. Encoded protein: CASSRDRVNT. In full, the CDR3 is CASSRDRVNTEVFF.

Concerning this clone: All gene names here are mouse names. Coverage ceases 4 residues before the CDR3 finishes, and the germline J gene fills in the end. This rearrangement joins TRBV19 to TRBJ2-2; TRBD1 aligns across 9 bases. Germline CDR1 and CDR2: FNHDT and SITEND (reference sequence). The CDR3 sequence is 16 residues long. J lost 0 bases, V lost 5 bases, and 5 bases had no gene match. The CDR3 sequence is CASRKTGGANTGQLYF. Partial CDR3 DNA: TGTGCCAGCAGGAAGACAGGGGGTGCAAACACCGGG.

Points on this clone: Gene names and germline match the mouse. The read finishes 4 residues shy of the CDR3 end, and the germline J gene is used to complete it. The chain carries TRBV12-1 and TRBJ2-7; TRBD1 is a possible D gene (5 bases). The CDR3 extends over 11 amino acids. Looked up from germline, CDR1 is SGHSN and CDR2 is HYEKVE. The CDR3 loop reads CATPPRDEQYF. The covered CDR3 bases are TGTGCCACCCCCCCCAGGGAT.

This clone was observed a handful of times. All gene names here are mouse names. The missing CDR3 end, 4 residues past where the read stops, is filled in from the germline J gene. The identical CDR3 is also encoded by other nucleotide sequences in the sample. The chain links TRBV5 to TRBJ2-2; D possibly corresponds to TRBD1 (5 bases). In germline, CDR1 is LGHNA, CDR2 YNLKQL (reference sequence). There are 13 residues in the CDR3. Trimming cost V 2 bases and J 6 bases, with 7 bases left between them. The CDR3 sequence: CASSQQGPGQLYF. CDR3 DNA (partial): TGTGCCAGCAGCCAACAGGGCCCCGGG.

Turning to this clone: Genes and germline are mouse. The same CDR3 can be traced to other DNA sequences in this sample. The part of the CDR3 DNA that was read is TGTGCCAGCGGAGGGACTGCCTATGCT. The encoded protein is CASGGTAYA. The CDR3 as a whole reads CASGGTAYAEQFF. V usage is TRBV13-2 and J usage is TRBJ2-1; 7 nucleotides match TRBD2. From the germline J gene comes the end of the CDR3, since the read stops 4 residues before it. Germline V lookup: CDR1 NNHNN, CDR2 SYGAGS (reference sequence). This CDR3 spans 13 amino acids. Trimming took 5 bases from V and 3 from J; bases not matched to a gene: 2.

A remark on this clone: This clone may be a read error of a much larger clone one base away. Germline and genes: mouse. The read gets to within 4 residues of the CDR3 end, and the germline J gene fills in the rest. Other DNA sequences within the sample encode an identical CDR3. This rearrangement joins TRBV1 to TRBJ2-1, with 8 bases identical to TRBD1. V gave up 3 bases and J gave up 5 bases; unmatched junction bases: 6. This CDR3 has 15 amino acids. Germline lookup yields CDR1 NSQYPW and CDR2 LRSPGD (reference sequence). The sequenced CDR3 bases are TGCACCTGCAGTGCCCGACAGGGGCTGGATGCT. Translating gives CTCSARQGLDA. The entire CDR3 reads CTCSARQGLDAEQFF.

Concerning this clone itself: Gene labels here are mouse ones. The observed sequence ends 3 residues before the CDR3 terminus, with the missing tail filled in from the germline J gene. This chain uses TRBV17 with TRBJ1-6; D not resolved. TRBJ1-6 is designated an ORF whose function remains uncertain. The CDR3 runs to 16 residues. V was trimmed by 3 bases and J by 0 bases, leaving 9 bases between them. The germline V gene encodes CDR1 MNHDT and CDR2 YYDKIL. Partial CDR3 DNA: TGTGCTAGCAGTAGGAAAAGGGTTTCCTATAATTCGCCC. Its translation is CASSRKRVSYNSP. The CDR3 in full is CASSRKRVSYNSPLYF.

This clone was counted only a few times. The gene names here belong to mouse. The read comes to an end 4 residues before the CDR3 does, leaving the germline J gene to fill in the end. The chain uses TRBV13-2 and TRBJ2-2; TRBD2 agrees at 12 bases. Germline V lookup: CDR1 NNHNN, CDR2 SYGAGS (reference sequence). CDR3 length: 16 amino acids. Trimming took 4 bases from V and 3 from J; bases not matched to a gene: 4. CDR3: CASGLRDWGDTGQLYF. The DNA read from the CDR3 is TGTGCCAGCGGTCTCCGGGACTGGGGGGACACCGGG.

This clone was recorded a few times. Gene names and germline match the mouse. The read stops 4 residues short of the end of the CDR3; the missing end is completed from the germline J gene. V usage is TRBV1 and J usage is TRBJ1-2; tentatively, D is TRBD1 (6 bases). The CDR3 is made up of 13 amino acids. Germline V gene data show CDR1 as NSQYPW and CDR2 as LRSPGD (reference sequence). The CDR3 region is CTCSAVGTPDYTF. CDR3 DNA (partial): TGCACCTGCAGTGCAGTGGGGACACCC.

The table lists this clone with a few counts. Gene labels here are mouse ones. Coverage ceases 3 residues before the CDR3 finishes, and the germline J gene fills in the end. The same CDR3 can be traced to other DNA sequences in this sample. This rearrangement joins TRBV19 to TRBJ1-6, with 8 nucleotides matching TRBD1. TRBJ1-6 is given ORF status, its function remaining uncertain. Trimming at V came to 5 bases and at J to 7 bases, leaving 5 bases not matched to a gene. The length of the CDR3 is 14 residues. Per the germline V gene, CDR1 is FNHDT and CDR2 is SITEND (reference sequence). CDR3 region: CASSPTGDNSPLYF. The covered CDR3 bases are TGTGCCAGCAGCCCGACAGGGGACAATTCGCCC.

Worth noting for this clone: All gene names here are mouse names. With the read ending 4 residues before the CDR3 end, the germline J gene is used to fill in that end. This sequence joins TRBV5 and TRBJ1-1; possible D gene TRBD1, 6 bases. Germline V gene lookup returns CDR1 LGHNA and CDR2 YNLKQL (reference sequence). The CDR3 extends over 14 amino acids. The V end was cut by 4 bases, the J end by 3 bases, with 12 bases between. The CDR3 loop reads CASSPPGAHTEVFF. Incomplete CDR3 DNA: TGTGCCAGCAGCCCCCCAGGGGCCCACACA.

Regarding this clone: Mouse names are used for the genes. From the germline J gene comes the end of the CDR3, since the read stops 4 residues before it. Different DNA sequences within this sample yield the same CDR3. The chain uses TRBV19 and TRBJ2-5; D is unresolved. V dropped 5 bases and J dropped 0 bases, with 4 bases sitting between them. Germline V gives CDR1 FNHDT, CDR2 SITEND (reference sequence). This CDR3 region has 12 residues. The CDR3 region is CASRVNQDTQYF. The sequenced CDR3 bases are TGTGCCAGCAGAGTTAACCAAGAC. Variable domain in full (rest from reference TRBV19 and TRBJ2-5): GGIITQTPKFLIGQEGQKLTLKCQQNFNHDTMYWYRQDSGKGLRLIYYSITENDLQKGDLSEGYDASREKKSSFSLTVTSAQKNEMAVFLCASRVNQDTQYFGPGTRLLVL.

This clone was seen a handful of times. Gene and germline names: mouse. The CDR3 is cut off 4 residues early in the read; its end comes from the germline J gene. The rearrangement uses TRBV13-1 and TRBJ2-3; the D gene is possibly TRBD1 (6 bases). Looked up from germline, CDR1 is NSHNY and CDR2 is SYGAGN. The V and J ends lost 0 bases and 4 bases respectively, with 12 bases between them. The CDR3 runs 15 residues. This CDR3 is CASSDAGTKTETLYF. The sequenced part of the CDR3 DNA is TGTGCCAGCAGTGATGCCGGGACAAAAACAGAA.

A note on this clone: The listed genes are named as in mouse. The CDR3 extends 4 residues past the end of the read, so its final part is completed from the germline J gene. This chain joins TRBV13-1 and TRBJ2-5; 9 nucleotides match TRBD1. The germline V gene has CDR1 NSHNY and CDR2 SYGAGN. The CDR3 length is 15 residues. Trimming cost V 3 bases and J 0 bases; bases outside gene matches: 2. The part of the CDR3 DNA that was read is TGTGCCAGCAGTGGACAGGGGGGTAACCAAGAC. Protein: CASSGQGGNQD. In full, the CDR3 is CASSGQGGNQDTQYF.

There are a few counts of this clone. The genes are named according to mouse. The missing CDR3 end, 4 residues past where the read stops, is filled in from the germline J gene. The chain uses TRBV13-2 and TRBJ2-2; TRBD1 matches at 8 bases. The trim removed 2 bases at V and 6 bases at J, leaving 3 bases unmatched. Germline V gives CDR1 NNHNN, CDR2 SYGAGS (reference sequence). This CDR3 has 14 residues. The CDR3 reads CASGDPGGPGQLYF. Partial CDR3 DNA: TGTGCCAGCGGTGACCCAGGGGGCCCCGGG.

This clone was found a few times. The gene names given are mouse names. The read ends 4 residues early relative to the CDR3; the germline J gene fills the gap. Other DNA sequences from this sample encode an identical CDR3 as well. The V call is TRBV31, the J call TRBJ2-3; 7 nucleotides agree with TRBD2. The CDR3 totals 15 residues. J was trimmed by 1 base and V by 0 bases; bases with no gene match: 4. Germline V gene data show CDR1 as GKSSPN and CDR2 as SITVG. Here the CDR3 reads CAWSLGWGGAETLYF. The sequenced part of the CDR3 DNA is TGTGCCTGGAGTCTAGGATGGGGGGGTGCAGAA.

As to this clone: Gene names are mouse gene names. The read stops 4 residues short of the end of the CDR3; the missing end is completed from the germline J gene. The chain has TRBV13-3 and TRBJ2-7; D gene uncertain. Germline CDR1 is NNHDY and CDR2 is SYVADS. There are 13 residues in the CDR3. The covered CDR3 bases are TGTGCCAGCAGTGATAGGAACAGTTAT. The encoded protein is CASSDRNSY. The whole CDR3 sequence is CASSDRNSYEQYF.

Comments on this clone: These gene names are mouse names. The read terminates 4 residues ahead of where the CDR3 ends, so the germline J gene completes it. The chain combines TRBV19 with TRBJ1-2; TRBD1 is a possible D gene (6 bases). Looked up from germline, CDR1 is FNHDT and CDR2 is SITEND (reference sequence). CDR3 length: 14 amino acids. V dropped 3 bases and J dropped 0 bases, with 9 bases sitting between them. The CDR3 bases that were read are TGTGCCAGCAGTACCACAGGGACAAACTCC. Encoded protein: CASSTTGTNS. The full CDR3 protein is CASSTTGTNSDYTF. Full variable domain (outside the CDR3, taken from reference TRBV19 and TRBJ1-2): GGIITQTPKFLIGQEGQKLTLKCQQNFNHDTMYWYRQDSGKGLRLIYYSITENDLQKGDLSEGYDASREKKSSFSLTVTSAQKNEMAVFLCASSTTGTNSDYTFGSGTRLLVI.

As for this clone: Here the gene names and germline are mouse. The sequence runs out 4 residues before the end of the CDR3; the remainder is reconstructed from the germline J gene. The chain recombines TRBV19 with TRBJ1-1; possibly TRBD1 for D (6 bases). The CDR3 has 15 residues. Germline V gives CDR1 FNHDT, CDR2 SITEND (reference sequence). V was shortened by 4 bases and J by 0 bases, with 13 bases between the two germline ends. The sequenced part of the CDR3 DNA is TGTGCCAGCAGTTTTCCGGGACAACCAAACACA. It codes for CASSFPGQPNT. The entire CDR3 protein is CASSFPGQPNTEVFF.

This clone has just a few counts. Germline and genes here are mouse. The read terminates 4 residues before the CDR3 end, so the remaining end is supplied by the germline J gene. The genes are TRBV13-1 and TRBJ2-5; 11 bases are shared with TRBD2. The CDR3 contains 16 residues. J gave up 1 base and V 5 bases, and 6 bases lay outside the gene matches. The germline CDR1 and CDR2 sequences are NSHNY and SYGAGN. CDR3 sequence: CASSPDWGDDQDTQYF. CDR3 DNA (partial): TGTGCCAGCAGCCCGGACTGGGGGGATGACCAAGAC.

In the case of this clone: The gene symbols are mouse symbols. The CDR3 extends 4 residues past the end of the read, so its final part is completed from the germline J gene. Within the sample, other DNA sequences also encode this same CDR3. The genes are TRBV13-3 and TRBJ2-7; 10 bases are shared with TRBD2. The CDR3 runs 13 residues. CDR1 and CDR2 from the germline V gene are NNHDY and SYVADS. CDR3 residues: CASSELGGYEQYF. CDR3 DNA, as far as it was read: TGTGCCAGCAGTGAACTGGGGGGGTAT.

The sample holds a few counts of this clone. The listed genes are named as in mouse. The CDR3 extends 4 residues past the end of the read, so its final part is completed from the germline J gene. The chain carries TRBV13-1 and TRBJ2-3, with TRBD2 identical over 8 bases. This CDR3 has 15 residues. Per the germline V gene, CDR1 is NSHNY and CDR2 is SYGAGN. With V trimmed by 3 bases and J by 2 bases, 5 bases remained unmatched. The CDR3 DNA, read in part, is TGTGCCAGCAGTGTTCAGACTGGGGTTGCAGAA. This encodes CASSVQTGVAE. The full CDR3 protein reads CASSVQTGVAETLYF.

This clone was counted a few times. Gene names are mouse gene names. The read ends 4 residues before the CDR3 terminus; that terminus is restored from the germline J gene. The chain joins TRBV17 to TRBJ2-7; D is possibly TRBD1 (5 bases). This CDR3 spans 12 amino acids. CDR1 MNHDT and CDR2 YYDKIL come from the germline V gene. V was pared by 6 bases and J by 0 bases, with 6 bases between. This CDR3 is CASRGDSYEQYF. The part of the CDR3 DNA that was read is TGTGCTAGCAGAGGGGACTCCTAT.

As regards this clone: Mouse names are used for the genes. The CDR3 end is not reached by the read, which stops 4 residues before it; the germline J gene fills it in. This sample also contains other DNA sequences that code for the same CDR3. V usage is TRBV1 and J usage is TRBJ2-2; 8 positions match TRBD2. This CDR3 has 16 amino acids. Germline lookup yields CDR1 NSQYPW and CDR2 LRSPGD (reference sequence). V gave up 0 bases and J gave up 4 bases; unmatched junction bases: 4. This chain's CDR3 is CTCSADWGGGTGQLYF. The CDR3 DNA, read in part, is TGCACCTGCAGTGCAGATTGGGGGGGAGGCACCGGG.

Regarding this clone: Gene names are mouse gene names. The read ends 4 residues early relative to the CDR3; the germline J gene fills the gap. The rearrangement joins TRBV1 to TRBJ2-4; TRBD2 matches at 8 bases. Germline assignment: CDR1 NSQYPW and CDR2 LRSPGD (reference sequence). Trimming removed 3 bases from V and 3 bases from J; junction bases left unmatched: 5. CDR3 size: 15 residues. The CDR3 spells CTCSAPGLGQNTLYF. The CDR3 bases that were read are TGCACCTGCAGTGCCCCCGGACTGGGCCAAAAC.